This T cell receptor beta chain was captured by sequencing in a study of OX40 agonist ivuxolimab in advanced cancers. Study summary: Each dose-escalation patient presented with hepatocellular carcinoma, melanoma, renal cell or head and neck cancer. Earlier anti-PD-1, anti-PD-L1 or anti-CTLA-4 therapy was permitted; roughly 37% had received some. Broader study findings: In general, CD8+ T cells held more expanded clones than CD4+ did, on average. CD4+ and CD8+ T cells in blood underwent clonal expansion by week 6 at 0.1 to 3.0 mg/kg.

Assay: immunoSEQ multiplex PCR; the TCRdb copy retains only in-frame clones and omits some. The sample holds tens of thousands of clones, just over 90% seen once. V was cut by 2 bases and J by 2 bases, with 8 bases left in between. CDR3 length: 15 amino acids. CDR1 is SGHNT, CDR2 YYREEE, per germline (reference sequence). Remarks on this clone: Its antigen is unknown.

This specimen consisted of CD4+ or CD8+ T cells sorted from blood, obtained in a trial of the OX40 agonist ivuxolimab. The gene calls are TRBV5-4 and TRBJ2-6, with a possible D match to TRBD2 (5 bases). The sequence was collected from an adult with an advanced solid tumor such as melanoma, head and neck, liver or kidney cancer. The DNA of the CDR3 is TGTGCCAGCAGCTTAGAGGGTGCTGGGGCCAACGTCCTGACTTTC. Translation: CASSLEGAGANVLTF.